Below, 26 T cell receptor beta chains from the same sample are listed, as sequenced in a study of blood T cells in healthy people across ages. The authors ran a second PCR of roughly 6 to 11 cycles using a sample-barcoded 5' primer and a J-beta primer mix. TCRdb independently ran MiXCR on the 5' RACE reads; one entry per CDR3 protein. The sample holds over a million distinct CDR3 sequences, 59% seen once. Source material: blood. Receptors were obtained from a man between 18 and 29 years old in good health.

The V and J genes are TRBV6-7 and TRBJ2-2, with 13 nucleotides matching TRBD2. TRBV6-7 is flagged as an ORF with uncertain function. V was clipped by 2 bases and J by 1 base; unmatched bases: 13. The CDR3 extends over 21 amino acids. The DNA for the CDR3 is TGTGCCAGCAGTTACGTTCATCGGGCTCGACTAGCGGGAGGGAACACCGGGGAGCTGTTTTTT. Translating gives CASSYVHRARLAGGNTGELFF.

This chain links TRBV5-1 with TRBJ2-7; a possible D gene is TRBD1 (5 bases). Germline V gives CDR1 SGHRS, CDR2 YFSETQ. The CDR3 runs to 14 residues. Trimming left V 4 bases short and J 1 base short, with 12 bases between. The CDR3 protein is CASSATAGSYEQYF. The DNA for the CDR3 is TGCGCCAGCAGCGCCACCGCAGGGTCCTACGAGCAGTACTTC.

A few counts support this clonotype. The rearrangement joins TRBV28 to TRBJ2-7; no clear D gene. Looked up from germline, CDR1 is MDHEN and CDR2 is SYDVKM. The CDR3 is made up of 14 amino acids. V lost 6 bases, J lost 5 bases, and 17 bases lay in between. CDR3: CASRQKPLGDEQYF. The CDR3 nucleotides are TGTGCCAGCAGACAGAAACCCCTTGGGGACGAGCAGTACTTC.

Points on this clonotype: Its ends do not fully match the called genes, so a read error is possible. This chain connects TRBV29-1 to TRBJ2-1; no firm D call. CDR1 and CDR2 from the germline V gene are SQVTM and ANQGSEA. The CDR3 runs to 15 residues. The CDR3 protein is CSVDDTRSSDNEQFF. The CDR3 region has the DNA TGCAGCGTTGATGACACCCGGAGCTCCGACAATGAGCAGTTCTTC.

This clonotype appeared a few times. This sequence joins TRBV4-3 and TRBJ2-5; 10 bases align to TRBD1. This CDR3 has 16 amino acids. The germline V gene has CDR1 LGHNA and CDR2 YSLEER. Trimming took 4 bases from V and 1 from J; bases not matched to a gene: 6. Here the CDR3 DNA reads TGCGCCAGCAGCCGGGGTTGGGACAGGGGCCAAGAGACCCAGTACTTC. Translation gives CASSRGWDRGQETQYF.

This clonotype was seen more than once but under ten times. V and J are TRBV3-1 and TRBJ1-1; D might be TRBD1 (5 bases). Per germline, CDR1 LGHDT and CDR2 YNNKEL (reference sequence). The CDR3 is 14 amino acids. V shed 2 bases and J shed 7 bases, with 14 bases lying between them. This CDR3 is CASSQTLRTNEAFF. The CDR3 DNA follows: TGTGCCAGCAGCCAAACACTAAGGACAAATGAAGCTTTCTTT.

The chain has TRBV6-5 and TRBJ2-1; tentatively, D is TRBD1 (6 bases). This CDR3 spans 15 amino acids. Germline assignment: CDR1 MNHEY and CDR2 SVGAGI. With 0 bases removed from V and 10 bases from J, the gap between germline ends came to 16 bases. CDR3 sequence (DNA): TGTGCCAGCAGTTACTCTTGGGGGCGCCGCGGGGAGCAGTTCTTC. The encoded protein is CASSYSWGRRGEQFF.

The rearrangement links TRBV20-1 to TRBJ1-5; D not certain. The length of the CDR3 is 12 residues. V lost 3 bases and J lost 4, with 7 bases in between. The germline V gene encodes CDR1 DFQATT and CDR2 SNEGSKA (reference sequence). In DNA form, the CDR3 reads TGCAGTGCTAGTACGGAGAATCAGCCCCAGCATTTT. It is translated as CSASTENQPQHF.

CDR3: CASSEDRGDTEAFF. CDR3 DNA sequence: TGTGCCAGCAGTGAAGACAGGGGGGACACTGAAGCTTTCTTT. The rearrangement joins TRBV6-1 to TRBJ1-1; TRBD1 agrees at 8 bases. Germline loops: CDR1 MNHNS, CDR2 SASEGT. V lost 1 base and J lost 3; bases outside the gene matches: 1. CDR3 length equals 14 residues.

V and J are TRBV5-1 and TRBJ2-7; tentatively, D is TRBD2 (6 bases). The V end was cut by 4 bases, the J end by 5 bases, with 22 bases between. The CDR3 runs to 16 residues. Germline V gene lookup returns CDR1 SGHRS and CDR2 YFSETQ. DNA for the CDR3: TGCGCCAGCAGCCATCACTCGGACGGTCCTAGCGACGAGCAGTACTTC. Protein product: CASSHHSDGPSDEQYF.

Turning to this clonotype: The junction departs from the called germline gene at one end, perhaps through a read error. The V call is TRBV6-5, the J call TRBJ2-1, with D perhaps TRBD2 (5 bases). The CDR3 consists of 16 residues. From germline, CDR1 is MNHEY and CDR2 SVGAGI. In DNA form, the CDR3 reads TGTGCCAGCAGCTCCCCCGATGGGAGTCGAAGTAATGAGCGGTTCTTC. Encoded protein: CASSSPDGSRSNERFF.

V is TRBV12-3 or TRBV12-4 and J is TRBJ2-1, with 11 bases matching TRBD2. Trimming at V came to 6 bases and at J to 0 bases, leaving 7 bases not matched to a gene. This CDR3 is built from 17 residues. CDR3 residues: CASSPSGLAVSYNEQFF. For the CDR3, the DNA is TGTGCCAGCAGCCCATCGGGACTAGCGGTCTCCTACAATGAGCAGTTCTTC.

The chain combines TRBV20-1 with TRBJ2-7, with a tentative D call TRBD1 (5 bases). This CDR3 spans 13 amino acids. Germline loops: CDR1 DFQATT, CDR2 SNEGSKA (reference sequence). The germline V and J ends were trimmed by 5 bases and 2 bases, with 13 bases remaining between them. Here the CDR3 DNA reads TGCAGTGCTGCCCTGGGCAGGGCCTACGAGCAGTACTTC. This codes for CSAALGRAYEQYF.

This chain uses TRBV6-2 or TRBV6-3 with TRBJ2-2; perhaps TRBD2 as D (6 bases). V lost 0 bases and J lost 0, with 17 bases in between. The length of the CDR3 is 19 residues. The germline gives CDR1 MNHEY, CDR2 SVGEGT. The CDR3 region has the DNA TGTGCCAGCAGTTACTCGAAAGGGGTTGGGACTCCGAACACCGGGGAGCTGTTTTTT. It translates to CASSYSKGVGTPNTGELFF.

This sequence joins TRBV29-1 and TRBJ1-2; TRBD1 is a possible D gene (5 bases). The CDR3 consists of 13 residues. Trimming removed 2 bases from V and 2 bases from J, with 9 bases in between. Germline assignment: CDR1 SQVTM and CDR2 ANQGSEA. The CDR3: CSVERQGNYGYTF. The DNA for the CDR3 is TGCAGCGTTGAAAGGCAGGGAAACTATGGCTACACCTTC.

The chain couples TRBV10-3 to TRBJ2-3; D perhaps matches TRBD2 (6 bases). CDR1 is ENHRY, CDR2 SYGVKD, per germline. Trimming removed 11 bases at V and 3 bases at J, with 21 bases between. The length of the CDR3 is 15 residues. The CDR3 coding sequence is TGTGCCGGGGGGTCAGGACATGAGAGGACAGATACGCAGTATTTT. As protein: CAGGSGHERTDTQYF.

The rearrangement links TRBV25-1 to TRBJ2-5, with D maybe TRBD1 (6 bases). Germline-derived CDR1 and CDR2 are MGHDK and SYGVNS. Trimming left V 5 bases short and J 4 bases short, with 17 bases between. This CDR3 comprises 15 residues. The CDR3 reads CASSLSQGLTETQYF. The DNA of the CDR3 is TGTGCCAGCAGTCTATCACAGGGTTTAACAGAGACCCAGTACTTC.

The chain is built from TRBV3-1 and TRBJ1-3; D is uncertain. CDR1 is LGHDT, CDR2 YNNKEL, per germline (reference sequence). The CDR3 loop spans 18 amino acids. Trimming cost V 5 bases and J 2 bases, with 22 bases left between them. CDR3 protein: CASSDPLDKIGAGNTIYF. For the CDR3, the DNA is TGTGCCAGCAGCGACCCTTTAGACAAAATAGGCGCTGGAAACACCATATATTTT.

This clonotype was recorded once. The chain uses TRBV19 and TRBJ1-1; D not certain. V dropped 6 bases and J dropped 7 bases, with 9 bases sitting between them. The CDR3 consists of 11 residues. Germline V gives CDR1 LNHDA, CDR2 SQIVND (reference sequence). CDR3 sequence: CASRYSSEAFF. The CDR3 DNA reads TGTGCCAGTAGGTACAGCAGTGAAGCTTTCTTT.

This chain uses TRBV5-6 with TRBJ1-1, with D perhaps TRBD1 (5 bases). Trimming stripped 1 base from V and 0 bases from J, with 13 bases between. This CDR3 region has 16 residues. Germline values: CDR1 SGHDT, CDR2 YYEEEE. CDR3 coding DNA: TGTGCCAGCAGCTTGATGACGGGGCTACTGAACACTGAAGCTTTCTTT. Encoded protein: CASSLMTGLLNTEAFF.

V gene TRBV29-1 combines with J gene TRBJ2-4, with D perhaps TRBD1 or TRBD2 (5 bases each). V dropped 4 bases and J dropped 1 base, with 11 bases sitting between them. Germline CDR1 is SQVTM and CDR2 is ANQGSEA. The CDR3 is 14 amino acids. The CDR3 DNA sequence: TGCAGCGTTGCTCGGGGCCGGGCCAAAAACATTCAGTACTTC. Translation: CSVARGRAKNIQYF.

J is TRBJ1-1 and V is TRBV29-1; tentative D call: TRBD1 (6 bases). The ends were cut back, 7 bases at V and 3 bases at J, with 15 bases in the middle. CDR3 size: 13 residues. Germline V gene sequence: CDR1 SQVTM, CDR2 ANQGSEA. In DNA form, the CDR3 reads TGCAGCGACCTACAGGGCTGGGACACTGAAGCTTTCTTT. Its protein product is CSDLQGWDTEAFF.

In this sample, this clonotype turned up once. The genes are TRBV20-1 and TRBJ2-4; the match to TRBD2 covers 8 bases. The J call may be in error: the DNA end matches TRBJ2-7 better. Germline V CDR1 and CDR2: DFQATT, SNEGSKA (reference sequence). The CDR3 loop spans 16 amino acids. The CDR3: CSARATSAKEGYEQYF. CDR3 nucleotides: TGCAGTGCTAGAGCGACTAGCGCAAAGGAGGGCTACGAGCAGTACTTC.

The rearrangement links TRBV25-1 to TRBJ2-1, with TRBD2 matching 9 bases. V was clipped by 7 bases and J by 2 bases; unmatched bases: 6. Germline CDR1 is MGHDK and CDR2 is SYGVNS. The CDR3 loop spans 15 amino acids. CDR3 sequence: CASISGLAAYNEQFF. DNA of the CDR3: TGTGCCAGCATCTCGGGACTAGCAGCCTACAATGAGCAGTTCTTC. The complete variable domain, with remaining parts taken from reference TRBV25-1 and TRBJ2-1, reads EADIYQTPRYLVIGTGKKITLECSQTMGHDKMYWYQQDPGMELHLIHYSYGVNSTEKGDLSSESTVSRIRTEHFPLTLESARPSHTSQYLCASISGLAAYNEQFFGPGTRLTVL.

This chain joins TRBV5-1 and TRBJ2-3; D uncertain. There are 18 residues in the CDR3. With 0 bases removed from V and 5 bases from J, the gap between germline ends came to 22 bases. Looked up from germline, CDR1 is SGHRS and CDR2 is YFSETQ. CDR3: CASSLGGITGIIEDTQYF. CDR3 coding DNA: TGCGCCAGCAGCTTGGGCGGCATAACTGGGATAATAGAAGATACGCAGTATTTT.

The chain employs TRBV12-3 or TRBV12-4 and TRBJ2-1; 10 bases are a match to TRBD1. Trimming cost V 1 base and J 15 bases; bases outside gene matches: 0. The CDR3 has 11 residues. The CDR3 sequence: CASSLGDRGFF. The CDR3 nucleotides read TGTGCCAGCAGTTTAGGGGACAGGGGGTTCTTC.